The 23 T cell receptor beta chains below all came from one sample that was sequenced in a study of T cell responses to AZD1222 COVID-19 vaccine. Clones were sequenced by immunoSEQ multiplex PCR, and TCRdb holds only the in-frame ones, with some missing. This sample has tens of thousands of clones, with roughly 84% found just once. Sequencing used peripheral blood, obtained on day 0 of AZD1222 vaccination. Receptor source: an adult in good health.

V and J are TRBV3-1 (or the pseudogene TRBV3-2) and TRBJ2-7, with 13 nucleotides matching TRBD2. CDR3 length: 15 amino acids. J lost 1 base, V lost 4 bases, and 1 base had no gene match. The germline CDR1 and CDR2 sequences are LGHDT and YNNKEL (reference sequence). CDR3 DNA: TGTGCCAGCAGCCGGGGACTAGCGGGGTCCTACGAGCAGTACTTC. Residues: CASSRGLAGSYEQYF.

This clone is medium-sized in the sample. The chain has TRBV30 and TRBJ2-6; D remains ambiguous. The length of the CDR3 is 14 residues. The V gene lost 4 bases and the J gene lost 0 bases, with 7 bases spanning the gap. Germline V gene sequence: CDR1 GTSNPN, CDR2 SVGIG (reference sequence). CDR3 coding DNA: TGTGCCTGGACCCCAGGCTCTGGGGCCAACGTCCTGACTTTC. Translation gives CAWTPGSGANVLTF.

In its sample, this clone ranks as medium-sized. The chain carries TRBV28 and TRBJ2-7; D is unclear. CDR1 and CDR2 (germline): MDHEN, SYDVKM. V dropped 1 base and J dropped 4 bases, with 5 bases sitting between them. The CDR3 loop spans 12 amino acids. Here the CDR3 DNA reads TGTGCCAGCAGTTTATTGTCTTACGAGCAGTACTTC. The encoded protein is CASSLLSYEQYF.

The CDR3 spells CASSLEAGNSPLHF. The CDR3, as DNA: TGTGCCAGCAGCTTGGAAGCGGGGAATTCACCCCTCCACTTT. This chain connects TRBV5-4 to TRBJ1-6; D unresolved. The CDR3 is 14 residues long. Germline CDR1 and CDR2: SGHNT and YYREEE (reference sequence). Trimming cost V 0 bases and J 7 bases, with 8 bases left between them.

This chain links TRBV19 with TRBJ2-2; 14 bases map to TRBD2. J gave up 7 bases and V 6 bases, and 4 bases lay outside the gene matches. CDR1 and CDR2 from the germline V gene are LNHDA and SQIVND (reference sequence). The CDR3 consists of 15 residues. Written as DNA, the CDR3 is TGTGCCAGTAGCGGGACTAGCGGGAGTGTCGGGGAGCTGTTTTTT. This encodes CASSGTSGSVGELFF. The full variable domain, with the rest looked up from reference TRBV19 and TRBJ2-2, is DGGITQSPKYLFRKEGQNVTLSCEQNLNHDAMYWYRQDPGQGLRLIYYSQIVNDFQKGDIAEGYSVSREKKESFPLTVTSAQKNPTAFYLCASSGTSGSVGELFFGEGSRLTVL.

This clone is a singleton in its sample. J is TRBJ1-5 and V is TRBV7-9; 7 positions match TRBD1. The CDR3 has 13 residues. Germline CDR1 SEHNR, CDR2 FQNEAQ (reference sequence). V shed 5 bases, J shed 6 bases, and the junction held 4 bases outside the gene matches. The DNA for the CDR3 is TGTGCCAGCAGCCTGGACAGGTCTCAGCCCCAGCATTTT. Its protein is CASSLDRSQPQHF.

The chain couples TRBV11-2 to TRBJ1-2; D uncertain. The CDR3 is made up of 12 amino acids. Germline V lookup: CDR1 SGHAT, CDR2 FQNNGV. Trimming removed 5 bases from V and 7 bases from J, with 11 bases in between. The CDR3 region is CASSRRDIGYTF. The CDR3 region has the DNA TGTGCCAGCAGCCGGAGAGATATTGGCTACACCTTC.

The gene calls are TRBV5-6 and TRBJ2-3, with D possibly TRBD1 on 5 matching bases. Trimming pared 3 bases from V and 3 bases from J, leaving 11 bases between. CDR1 SGHDT and CDR2 YYEEEE come from the germline V gene. The CDR3 is 14 amino acids. CDR3 in amino acids: CASSSDPGTDTQYF. CDR3 DNA sequence: TGTGCCAGCAGCTCGGACCCAGGGACAGATACGCAGTATTTT.

In this sample, this clone turned up once. The gene calls are TRBV3-1 (or the pseudogene TRBV3-2) and TRBJ2-7, with 10 bases fitting TRBD2. Per the germline V gene, CDR1 is LGHDT and CDR2 is YNNKEL (reference sequence). Losses at the gene ends were 0 bases for V and 2 bases for J; bases not matched to a gene: 10. The CDR3 is made up of 18 amino acids. For the CDR3, the DNA is TGTGCCAGCAGCCAAGAATCACCCCTAGCGGGAGTCCCCTACGAGCAGTACTTC. Translation: CASSQESPLAGVPYEQYF.

The rearrangement links TRBV2 to TRBJ2-7, with 11 bases lining up with TRBD1. Germline assignment: CDR1 SNHLY and CDR2 FYNNEI. The length of the CDR3 is 15 residues. With V trimmed by 7 bases and J by 3 bases, 8 bases remained unmatched. In DNA form, the CDR3 reads TGTGCCAGCATGGGGACGGGGACAGGGGGCTACGAGCAGTACTTC. It translates to CASMGTGTGGYEQYF.

The CDR3, as DNA: TGTGCCAGCAGCTTAGTCGGGACTGATATCATGAACTACACCTTC. It is translated as CASSLVGTDIMNYTF. V and J are TRBV7-2 and TRBJ1-2; a weak D match, TRBD1 (5 bases). Germline assignment: CDR1 SGHTA and CDR2 FQGNSA. V was clipped by 1 base and J by 10 bases, with 19 bases between them. This CDR3 contains 15 residues.

The chain employs TRBV30 and TRBJ2-3, with 8 bases matching TRBD1. V was clipped by 2 bases and J by 3 bases; unmatched bases: 7. Germline V gives CDR1 GTSNPN, CDR2 SVGIG (reference sequence). The CDR3 contains 15 residues. CDR3 nucleotide sequence: TGTGCCTGGAGTACAGGACAGGGTTCTACAGATACGCAGTATTTT. Translation gives CAWSTGQGSTDTQYF. Supplemented by reference TRBV30 and TRBJ2-3, the full variable domain reads SQTIHQWPATLVQPVGSPLSLECTVEGTSNPNLYWYRQAAGRGLQLLFYSVGIGQISSEVPQNLSASRPQDRQFILSSKKLLLSDSGFYLCAWSTGQGSTDTQYFGPGTRLTVL.

The chain uses TRBV18 and TRBJ1-3; the D is unclear. This CDR3 contains 16 residues. The germline CDR1 and CDR2 sequences are KGHSH and LQKENI. V was trimmed by 7 bases and J by 0 bases, leaving 16 bases between them. The CDR3: CASLQTGSFSGNTIYF. CDR3 in DNA: TGTGCCAGCTTACAAACGGGATCCTTCTCTGGAAACACCATATATTTT.

The J gene is TRBJ1-4, the V gene TRBV30; D not resolved. V lost 0 bases to trimming and J lost 10 bases, with 6 bases between them. Germline V gene lookup returns CDR1 GTSNPN and CDR2 SVGIG (reference sequence). The CDR3 is made up of 11 amino acids. CDR3: CAWSVGGKLFF. In DNA form, the CDR3 reads TGTGCCTGGAGTGTCGGAGGAAAACTGTTTTTT.

This chain connects TRBV19 to TRBJ2-2, with 10 nucleotides matching TRBD1. V lost 5 bases, J lost 7 bases, and 10 bases stayed unmatched. Germline assignment: CDR1 LNHDA and CDR2 SQIVND (reference sequence). This CDR3 contains 16 residues. CDR3 bases: TGTGCCAGTAGTGTTCGGGACAGGGGCCAAATCGGGGAGCTGTTTTTT. It translates to CASSVRDRGQIGELFF.

The chain has TRBV18 and TRBJ2-5; 9 bases agree with TRBD2. Germline V gives CDR1 KGHSH, CDR2 LQKENI. The CDR3 runs to 15 residues. Trimming removed 4 bases from V and 3 bases from J; junction bases left unmatched: 6. Here the CDR3 reads CASSQRGGVEETQYF. CDR3 bases: TGTGCCAGCTCACAGCGCGGGGGGGTAGAAGAGACCCAGTACTTC.

The rearrangement links TRBV28 to TRBJ1-1; 8 nucleotides line up with TRBD1. V was clipped by 2 bases and J by 8 bases; unmatched bases: 1. The CDR3 contains 12 residues. Per germline, CDR1 MDHEN and CDR2 SYDVKM. CDR3 sequence reads: CASSLQGAEAFF. CDR3 nucleotide sequence: TGTGCCAGCAGTTTACAGGGGGCGGAAGCTTTCTTT.

The count of this clone is one. The chain links TRBV30 to TRBJ1-1, with D possibly TRBD1 on 5 matching bases. In germline, CDR1 is GTSNPN, CDR2 SVGIG (reference sequence). The CDR3 runs 13 residues. The V end was cut by 4 bases, the J end by 2 bases, with 11 bases between. CDR3 nucleotide sequence: TGTGCCTGGAACGTAGGGACCAACACTGAAGCTTTCTTT. The encoded protein is CAWNVGTNTEAFF. Full variable domain (rest looked up from reference TRBV30 and TRBJ1-1): SQTIHQWPATLVQPVGSPLSLECTVEGTSNPNLYWYRQAAGRGLQLLFYSVGIGQISSEVPQNLSASRPQDRQFILSSKKLLLSDSGFYLCAWNVGTNTEAFFGQGTRLTVV.

The J gene is TRBJ1-1, the V gene TRBV29-1; TRBD1 matches 9 bases. The germline CDR1 and CDR2 sequences are SQVTM and ANQGSEA. The CDR3 runs to 13 residues. Trimming took 8 bases from V and 0 from J; bases not matched to a gene: 4. The chain's CDR3 is CSLGQGMNTEAFF. The CDR3 coding sequence is TGCAGCCTGGGACAGGGCATGAACACTGAAGCTTTCTTT.

This clone was seen a single time. The chain couples TRBV5-6 to TRBJ1-4, with D possibly being TRBD1 (5 bases). Germline CDR1 reads SGHDT; CDR2 reads YYEEEE. The CDR3 contains 14 residues. The V gene lost 5 bases and the J gene lost 8 bases, with 16 bases spanning the gap. CDR3 residues: CASSPGTMEEKLFF. CDR3 bases: TGTGCCAGCAGTCCCGGGACCATGGAGGAAAAACTGTTTTTT.

This clone was observed a handful of times. The chain employs TRBV6-6 and TRBJ2-3; no clear D gene. The V gene's germline CDR1 is MNHNY and CDR2 SVGAGI (reference sequence). Trimming cost V 6 bases and J 0 bases, with 10 bases left between them. The CDR3 loop spans 14 amino acids. In nucleotides, the CDR3 is TGTGCCAGCAGCCCCACTTCTAGCACAGATACGCAGTATTTT. Amino acids: CASSPTSSTDTQYF.

The chain uses TRBV5-6 and TRBJ2-5; no clear D gene. The V gene lost 0 bases and the J gene lost 5 bases, with 8 bases spanning the gap. Germline assignment: CDR1 SGHDT and CDR2 YYEEEE. The CDR3 loop spans 13 amino acids. The CDR3 region is CASSLDRLETQYF. The CDR3 bases are TGTGCCAGCAGCTTGGACAGACTGGAGACCCAGTACTTC.

J is TRBJ1-1 and V is TRBV4-2, with 9 bases that match TRBD1. Germline lookup yields CDR1 LGHNA and CDR2 YNFKEQ. CDR3 length equals 15 residues. V dropped 3 bases and J dropped 3; count of bases not matched to a gene: 5. The chain's CDR3 is CASSQGQGRYTEAFF. The CDR3 region has the DNA TGTGCCAGCAGCCAGGGACAGGGAAGATACACTGAAGCTTTCTTT.